A single sample gave rise to the 6 T cell receptor beta chains below, sequenced in a study of blood T cell repertoires in COVID-19 (dated by TCRdb to the early 2020s). Libraries were built with the immunoSEQ multiplex PCR assay. Entries here come from immuneACCESS through TCRdb and include only in-frame sequences with V and J called. Some clones fail to appear in such tables; in the studies checked, an unresolved V gene covers under half of the shortfall, and the cause of the remainder is unknown. The sample records about 320,000 clones, around 90% of which are singletons. Roughly 5.3% of the sample belongs to the ten largest clones. Sequenced sample: PBMCs or T cells enriched from blood (not recorded which). Receptors originate from a man in his sixties who had recovered from COVID-19.

The rearrangement joins TRBV28 to TRBJ2-5; D possibly corresponds to TRBD2 (6 bases). CDR3 length: 14 residues. Germline assignment: CDR1 MDHEN and CDR2 SYDVKM. V was cut by 5 bases and J by 1 base, with 11 bases left in between. CDR3 DNA: TGTGCCAGCAGTGTGGGCGGGGTCCAAGAGACCCAGTACTTC. Its protein is CASSVGGVQETQYF.

The chain carries TRBV5-4 and TRBJ1-1; 7 bases match TRBD1. CDR3 length equals 16 residues. The V gene end was trimmed by 3 bases and the J gene end by 1 base; junction bases not matched to a gene: 9. Germline V gives CDR1 SGHNT, CDR2 YYREEE (reference sequence). For the CDR3, the DNA is TGTGCCAGCAGCTCTATGGGGACAGAGCGGAACACTGAAGCTTTCTTT. Its translation: CASSSMGTERNTEAFF.

J is TRBJ2-1 and V is TRBV24-1; 15 nucleotides match TRBD2. V lost 4 bases, J lost 10 bases, and 7 bases stayed unmatched. The V gene's germline CDR1 is KGHDR and CDR2 SFDVKD. The CDR3 length is 16 residues. In DNA, the CDR3 is TGTGCCACCAGTGACCCAGGACTAGCGGGAGGGCGGGAGCAGTTCTTC. This sequence encodes CATSDPGLAGGREQFF.

The chain uses TRBV6-2 or TRBV6-3 and TRBJ2-1; 14 bases line up with TRBD2. CDR1 MNHEY and CDR2 SVGEGT come from the germline V gene. The CDR3 has 16 amino acids. V dropped 5 bases and J dropped 4; count of bases not matched to a gene: 4. CDR3 in DNA: TGTGCCAGCAGTGCGACTAGCGGGAGGGGTTACAATGAGCAGTTCTTC. It specifies CASSATSGRGYNEQFF.

The V call is TRBV5-8, the J call TRBJ2-5, with D perhaps matching TRBD2 (6 bases). V was pared by 1 base and J by 5 bases, with 12 bases between. This CDR3 is 14 amino acids long. Per germline, CDR1 SGHTS and CDR2 YDEGEE. CDR3 sequence: CASSLPGVWETQYF. The CDR3 nucleotides read TGTGCCAGCAGCTTGCCGGGAGTTTGGGAGACCCAGTACTTC.

The CDR3 here is CASSLALQGPYSNQPQHF. For the CDR3, the DNA is TGTGCCAGCAGTTTGGCACTACAGGGGCCATATAGCAATCAGCCCCAGCATTTT. The chain employs TRBV28 and TRBJ1-5; 7 positions match TRBD1. J was trimmed by 0 bases and V by 3 bases; bases with no gene match: 11. The germline CDR1 and CDR2 sequences are MDHEN and SYDVKM. The CDR3 has 18 residues.